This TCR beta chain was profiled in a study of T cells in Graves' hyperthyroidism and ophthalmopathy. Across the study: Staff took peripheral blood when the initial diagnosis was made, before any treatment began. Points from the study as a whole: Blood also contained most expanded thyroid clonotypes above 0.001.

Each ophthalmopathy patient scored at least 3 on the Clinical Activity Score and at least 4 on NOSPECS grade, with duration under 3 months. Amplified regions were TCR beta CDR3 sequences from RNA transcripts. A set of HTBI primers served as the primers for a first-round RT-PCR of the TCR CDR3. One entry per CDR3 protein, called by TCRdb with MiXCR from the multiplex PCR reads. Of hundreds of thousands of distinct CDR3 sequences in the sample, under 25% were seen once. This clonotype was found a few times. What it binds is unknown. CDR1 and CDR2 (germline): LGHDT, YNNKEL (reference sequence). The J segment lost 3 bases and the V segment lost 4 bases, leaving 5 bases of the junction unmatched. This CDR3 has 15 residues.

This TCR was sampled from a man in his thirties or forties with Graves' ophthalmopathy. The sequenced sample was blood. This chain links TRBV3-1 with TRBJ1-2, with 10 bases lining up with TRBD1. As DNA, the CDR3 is TGTGCCAGCAGCCTCGGACAGGGGGGTTACTATGGCTACACCTTC. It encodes CASSLGQGGYYGYTF.